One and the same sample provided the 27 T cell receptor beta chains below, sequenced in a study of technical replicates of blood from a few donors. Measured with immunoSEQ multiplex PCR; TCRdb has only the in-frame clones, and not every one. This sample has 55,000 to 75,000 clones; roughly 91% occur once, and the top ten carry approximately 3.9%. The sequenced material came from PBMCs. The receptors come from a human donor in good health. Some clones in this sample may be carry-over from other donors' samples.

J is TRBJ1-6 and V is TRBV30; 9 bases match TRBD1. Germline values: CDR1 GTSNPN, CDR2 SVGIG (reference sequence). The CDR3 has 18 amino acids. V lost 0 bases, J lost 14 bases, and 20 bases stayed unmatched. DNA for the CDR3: TGTGCCTGGAGTGTAAGAGGGACAGGGCTAGAGAGGCCGAGGACCCTCCACTTT. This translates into CAWSVRGTGLERPRTLHF.

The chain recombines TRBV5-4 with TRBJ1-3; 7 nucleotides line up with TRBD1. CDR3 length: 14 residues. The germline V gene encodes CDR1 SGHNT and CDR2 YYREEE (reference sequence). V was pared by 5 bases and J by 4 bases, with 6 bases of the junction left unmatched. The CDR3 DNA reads TGTGCCAGCAGATCACAGGGGACGGGAAACACCATATATTTT. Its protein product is CASRSQGTGNTIYF.

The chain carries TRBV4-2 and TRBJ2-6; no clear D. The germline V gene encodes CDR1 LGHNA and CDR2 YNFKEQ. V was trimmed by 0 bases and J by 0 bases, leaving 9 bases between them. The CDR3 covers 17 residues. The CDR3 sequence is CASSQDVGASGANVLTF. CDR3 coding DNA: TGTGCCAGCAGCCAAGATGTCGGTGCCTCTGGGGCCAACGTCCTGACTTTC.

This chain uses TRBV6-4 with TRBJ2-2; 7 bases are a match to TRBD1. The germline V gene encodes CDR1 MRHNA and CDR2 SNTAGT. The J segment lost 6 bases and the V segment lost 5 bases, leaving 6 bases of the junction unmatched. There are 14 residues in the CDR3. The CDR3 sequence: CASSLDREAGELFF. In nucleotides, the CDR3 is TGTGCCAGCAGTCTTGACAGGGAAGCCGGGGAGCTGTTTTTT.

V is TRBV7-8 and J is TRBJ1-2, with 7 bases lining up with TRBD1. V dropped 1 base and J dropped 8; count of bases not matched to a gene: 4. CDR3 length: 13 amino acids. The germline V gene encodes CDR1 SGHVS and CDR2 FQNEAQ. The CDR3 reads CASSLGGQRGYTF. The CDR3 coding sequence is TGTGCCAGCAGCTTAGGGGGACAGCGGGGCTACACCTTC.

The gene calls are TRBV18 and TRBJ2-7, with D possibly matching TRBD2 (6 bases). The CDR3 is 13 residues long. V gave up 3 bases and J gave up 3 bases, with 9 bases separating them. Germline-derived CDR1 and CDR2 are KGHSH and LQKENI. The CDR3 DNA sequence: TGTGCCAGCTCACCCGGGACTCTCTACGAGCAGTACTTC. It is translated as CASSPGTLYEQYF.

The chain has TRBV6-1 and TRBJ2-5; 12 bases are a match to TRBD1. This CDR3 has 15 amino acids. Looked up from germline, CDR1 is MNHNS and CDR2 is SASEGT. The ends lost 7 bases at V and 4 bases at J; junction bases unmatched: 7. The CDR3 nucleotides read TGTGCCAGCAATAGAGGGACAGGGGGCTTAGAGACCCAGTACTTC. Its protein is CASNRGTGGLETQYF.

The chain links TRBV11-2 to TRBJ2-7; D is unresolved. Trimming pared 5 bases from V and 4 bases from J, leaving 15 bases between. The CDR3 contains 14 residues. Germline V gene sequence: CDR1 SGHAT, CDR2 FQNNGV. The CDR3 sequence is CASSLLGRWYEQYF. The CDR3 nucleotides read TGTGCCAGCAGCCTCCTGGGCAGGTGGTACGAGCAGTACTTC.

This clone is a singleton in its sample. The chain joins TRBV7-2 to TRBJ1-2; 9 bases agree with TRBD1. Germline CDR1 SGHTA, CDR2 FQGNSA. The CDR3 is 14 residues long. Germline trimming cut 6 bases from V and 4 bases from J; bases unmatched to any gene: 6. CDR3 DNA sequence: TGTGCCAGCAGTAGGGGGGACAGGGCCTATGGCTACACCTTC. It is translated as CASSRGDRAYGYTF.

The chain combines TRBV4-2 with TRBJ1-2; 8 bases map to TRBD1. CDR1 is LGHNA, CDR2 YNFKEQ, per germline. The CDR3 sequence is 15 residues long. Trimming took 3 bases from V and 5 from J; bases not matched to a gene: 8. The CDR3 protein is CASSQEGQVHYGYTF. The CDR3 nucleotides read TGTGCCAGCAGCCAGGAGGGACAGGTACATTATGGCTACACCTTC.

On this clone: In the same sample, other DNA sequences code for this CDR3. The CDR3 loop reads CASSLELAASTDTQYF. The CDR3 DNA is TGTGCCAGCAGCTTAGAACTAGCGGCTAGCACAGATACGCAGTATTTT. The chain recombines TRBV7-9 with TRBJ2-3, with TRBD2 matching 8 bases. The CDR3 has 16 amino acids. Germline lookup yields CDR1 SEHNR and CDR2 FQNEAQ (reference sequence). V dropped 1 base and J dropped 0; count of bases not matched to a gene: 3.

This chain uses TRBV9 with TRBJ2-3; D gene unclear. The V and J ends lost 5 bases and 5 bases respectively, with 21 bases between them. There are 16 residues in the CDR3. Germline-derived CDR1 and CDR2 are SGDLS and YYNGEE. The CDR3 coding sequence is TGTGCCAGCAGTCAAACCGGCGGCGGTTTAAAAGATACGCAGTATTTT. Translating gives CASSQTGGGLKDTQYF.

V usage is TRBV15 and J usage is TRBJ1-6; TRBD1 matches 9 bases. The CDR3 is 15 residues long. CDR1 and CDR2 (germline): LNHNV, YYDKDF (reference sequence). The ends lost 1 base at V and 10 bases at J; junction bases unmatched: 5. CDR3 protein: CATSRVGQGQSPLHF. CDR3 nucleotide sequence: TGTGCCACCAGCAGAGTGGGACAGGGACAGTCACCCCTCCACTTT.

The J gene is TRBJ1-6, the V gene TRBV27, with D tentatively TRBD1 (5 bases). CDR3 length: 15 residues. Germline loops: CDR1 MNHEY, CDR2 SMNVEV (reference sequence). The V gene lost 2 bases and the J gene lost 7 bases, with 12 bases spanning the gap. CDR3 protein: CASSLGALENSPLHF. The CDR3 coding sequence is TGTGCCAGCAGTTTAGGGGCGTTAGAGAATTCACCCCTCCACTTT.

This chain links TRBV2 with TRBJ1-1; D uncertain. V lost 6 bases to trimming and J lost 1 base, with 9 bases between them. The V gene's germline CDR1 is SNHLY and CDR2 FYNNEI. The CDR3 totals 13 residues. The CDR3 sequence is CASRMAQNTEAFF. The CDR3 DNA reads TGTGCCAGCAGGATGGCTCAGAACACTGAAGCTTTCTTT.

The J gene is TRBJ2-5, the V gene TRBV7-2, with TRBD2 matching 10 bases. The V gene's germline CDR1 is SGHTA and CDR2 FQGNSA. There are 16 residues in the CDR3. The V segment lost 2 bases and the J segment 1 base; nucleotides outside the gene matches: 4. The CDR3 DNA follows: TGTGCCAGCAGCTTATCGGCTAGCGGGGGCCAAGAGACCCAGTACTTC. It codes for CASSLSASGGQETQYF.

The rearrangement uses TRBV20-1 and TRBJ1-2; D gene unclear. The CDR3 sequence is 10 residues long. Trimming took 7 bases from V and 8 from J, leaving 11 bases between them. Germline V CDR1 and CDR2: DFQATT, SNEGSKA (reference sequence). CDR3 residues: CSVAGNGYTF. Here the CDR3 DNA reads TGCAGTGTGGCCGGGAACGGCTACACCTTC.

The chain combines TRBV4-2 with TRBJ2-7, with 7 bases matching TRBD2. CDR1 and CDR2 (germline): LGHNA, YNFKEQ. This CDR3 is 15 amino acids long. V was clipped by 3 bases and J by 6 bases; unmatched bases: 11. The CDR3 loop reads CASSQSVRGFPEQYF. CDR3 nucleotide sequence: TGTGCCAGCAGCCAGTCAGTGCGGGGGTTCCCCGAGCAGTACTTC.

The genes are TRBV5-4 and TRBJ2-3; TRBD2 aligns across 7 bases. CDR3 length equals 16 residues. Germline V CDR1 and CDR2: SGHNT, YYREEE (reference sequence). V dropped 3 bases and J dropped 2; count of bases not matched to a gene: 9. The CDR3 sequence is CASSSGGSKSTDTQYF. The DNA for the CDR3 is TGTGCCAGCAGCTCAGGCGGGAGTAAATCCACAGATACGCAGTATTTT. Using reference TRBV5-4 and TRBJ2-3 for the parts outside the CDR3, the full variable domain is ETGVTQSPTHLIKTRGQQVTLRCSSQSGHNTVSWYQQALGQGPQFIFQYYREEENGRGNFPPRFSGLQFPNYSSELNVNALELDDSALYLCASSSGGSKSTDTQYFGPGTRLTVL.

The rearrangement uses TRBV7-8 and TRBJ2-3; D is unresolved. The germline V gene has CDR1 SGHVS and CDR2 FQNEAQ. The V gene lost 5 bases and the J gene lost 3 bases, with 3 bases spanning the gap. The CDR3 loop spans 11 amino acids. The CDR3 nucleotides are TGTGCCAGCAGCGTAACAGATACGCAGTATTTT. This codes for CASSVTDTQYF.

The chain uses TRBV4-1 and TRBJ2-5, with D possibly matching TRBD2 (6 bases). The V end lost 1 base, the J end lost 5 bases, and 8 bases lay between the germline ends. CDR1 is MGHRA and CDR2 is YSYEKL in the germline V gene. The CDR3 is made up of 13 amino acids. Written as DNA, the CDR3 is TGCGCCAGCAGCCAAGGTCTAGCGGAGACCCAGTACTTC. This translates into CASSQGLAETQYF.

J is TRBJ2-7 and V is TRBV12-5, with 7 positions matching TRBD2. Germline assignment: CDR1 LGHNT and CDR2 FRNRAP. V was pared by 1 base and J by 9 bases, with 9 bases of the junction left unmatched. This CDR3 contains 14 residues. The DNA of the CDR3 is TGTGCTAGTGGTTTGGAACCCGGTGGGGAGGGGCAGTACTTC. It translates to CASGLEPGGEGQYF.

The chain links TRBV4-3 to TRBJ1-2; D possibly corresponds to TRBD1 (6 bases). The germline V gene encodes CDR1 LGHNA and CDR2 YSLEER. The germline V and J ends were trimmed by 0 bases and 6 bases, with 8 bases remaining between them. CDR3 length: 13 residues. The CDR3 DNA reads TGCGCCAGCAGCCAAGACAACAGGGATGGCTACACCTTC. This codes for CASSQDNRDGYTF.

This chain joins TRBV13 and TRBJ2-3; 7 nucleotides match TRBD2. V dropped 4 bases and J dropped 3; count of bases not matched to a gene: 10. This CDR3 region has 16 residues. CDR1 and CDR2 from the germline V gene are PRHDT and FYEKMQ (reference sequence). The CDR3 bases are TGTGCCAGCAGCTGGGTTTTGAGGGAGGGAACAGATACGCAGTATTTT. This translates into CASSWVLREGTDTQYF.

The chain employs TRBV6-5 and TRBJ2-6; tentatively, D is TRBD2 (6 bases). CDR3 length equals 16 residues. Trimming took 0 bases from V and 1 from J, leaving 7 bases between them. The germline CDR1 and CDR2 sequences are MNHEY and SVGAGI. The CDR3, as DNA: TGTGCCAGCAGTTACTCACGGGGGTCTGGGGCCAACGTCCTGACTTTC. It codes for CASSYSRGSGANVLTF.

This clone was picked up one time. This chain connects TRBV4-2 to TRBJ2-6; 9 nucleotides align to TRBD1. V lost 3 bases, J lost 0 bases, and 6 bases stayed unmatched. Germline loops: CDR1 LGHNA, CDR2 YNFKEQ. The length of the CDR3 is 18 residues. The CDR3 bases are TGTGCCAGCAGCCAGGCCGGGACAGGGTTCTCTGGGGCCAACGTCCTGACTTTC. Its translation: CASSQAGTGFSGANVLTF.

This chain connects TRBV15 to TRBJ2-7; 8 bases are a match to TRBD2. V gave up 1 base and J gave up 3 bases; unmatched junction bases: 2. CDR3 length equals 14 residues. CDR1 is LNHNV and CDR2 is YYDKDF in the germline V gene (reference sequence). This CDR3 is CATSRVLAGYEQYF. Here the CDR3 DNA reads TGTGCCACCAGCAGAGTGCTAGCGGGCTACGAGCAGTACTTC. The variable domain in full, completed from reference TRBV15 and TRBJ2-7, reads DAMVIQNPRYQVTQFGKPVTLSCSQTLNHNVMYWYQQKSSQAPKLLFHYYDKDFNNEADTPDNFQSRRPNTSFCFLDIRSPGLGDTAMYLCATSRVLAGYEQYFGPGTRLTVT.